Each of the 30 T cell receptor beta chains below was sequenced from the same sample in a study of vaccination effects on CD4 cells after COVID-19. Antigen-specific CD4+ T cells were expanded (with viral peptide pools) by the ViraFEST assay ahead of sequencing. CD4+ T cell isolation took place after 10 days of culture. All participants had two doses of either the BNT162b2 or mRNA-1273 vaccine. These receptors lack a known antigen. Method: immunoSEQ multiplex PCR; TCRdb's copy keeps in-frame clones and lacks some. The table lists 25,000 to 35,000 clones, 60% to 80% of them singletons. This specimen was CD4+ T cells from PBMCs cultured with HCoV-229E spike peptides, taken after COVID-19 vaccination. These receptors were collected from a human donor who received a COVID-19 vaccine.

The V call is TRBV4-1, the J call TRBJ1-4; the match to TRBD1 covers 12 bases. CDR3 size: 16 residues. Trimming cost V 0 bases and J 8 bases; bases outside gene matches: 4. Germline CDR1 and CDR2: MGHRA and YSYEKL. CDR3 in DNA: TGCGCCAGCAGCCAAGATCGGGGGACAGGGGGCGAAAAACTGTTTTTT. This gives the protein CASSQDRGTGGEKLFF.

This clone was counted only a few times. CDR3: CASGSLDTQYF. The CDR3 DNA follows: TGTGCCAGCGGATCCCTAGATACGCAGTATTTT. The chain combines TRBV2 with TRBJ2-3; D is unclear. Germline lookup yields CDR1 SNHLY and CDR2 FYNNEI. The V end was cut by 8 bases, the J end by 5 bases, with 8 bases between. The CDR3 spans 11 residues. Drawing the rest from reference TRBV2 and TRBJ2-3, the complete variable domain is EPEVTQTPSHQVTQMGQEVILRCVPISNHLYFYWYRQILGQKVEFLVSFYNNEISEKSEIFDDQFSVERPDGSNFTLKIRSTKLEDSAMYFCASGSLDTQYFGPGTRLTVL.

The CDR3 region is CASSAQANTQYF. The CDR3 coding sequence is TGTGCCAGCAGTGCCCAAGCTAATACGCAGTATTTT. V is TRBV2 and J is TRBJ2-3; D gene uncertain. Germline lookup yields CDR1 SNHLY and CDR2 FYNNEI. The V end was cut by 4 bases, the J end by 7 bases, with 9 bases between. The CDR3 is 12 residues long.

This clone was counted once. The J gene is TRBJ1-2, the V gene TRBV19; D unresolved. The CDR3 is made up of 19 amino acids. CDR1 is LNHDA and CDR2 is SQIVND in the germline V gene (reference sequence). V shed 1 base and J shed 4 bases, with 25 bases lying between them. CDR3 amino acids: CASSIVRVLAADGIYGYTF. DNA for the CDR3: TGTGCCAGTAGTATAGTGCGGGTCCTGGCAGCCGACGGAATCTATGGCTACACCTTC.

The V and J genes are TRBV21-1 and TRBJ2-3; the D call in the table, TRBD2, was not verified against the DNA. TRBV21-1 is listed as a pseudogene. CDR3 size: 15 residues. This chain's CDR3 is CASSLIAGRADTQYF. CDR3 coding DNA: TGTGCCAGCAGTTTAATAGCGGGGCGTGCAGATACGCAGTATTTT.

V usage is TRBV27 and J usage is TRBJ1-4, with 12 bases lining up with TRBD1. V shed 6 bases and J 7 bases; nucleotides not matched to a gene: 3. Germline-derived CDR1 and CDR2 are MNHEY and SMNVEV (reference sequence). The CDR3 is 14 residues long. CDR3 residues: CASRGQGATEKLFF. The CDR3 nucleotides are TGTGCCAGCAGGGGACAGGGGGCGACTGAAAAACTGTTTTTT.

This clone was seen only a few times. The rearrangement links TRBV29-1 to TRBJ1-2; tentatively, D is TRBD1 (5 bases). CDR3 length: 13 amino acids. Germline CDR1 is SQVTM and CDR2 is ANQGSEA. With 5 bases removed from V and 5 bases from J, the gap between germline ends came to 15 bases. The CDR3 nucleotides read TGCAGCGTTTTACGGGGATCAGGGTATGGCTACACCTTC. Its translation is CSVLRGSGYGYTF.

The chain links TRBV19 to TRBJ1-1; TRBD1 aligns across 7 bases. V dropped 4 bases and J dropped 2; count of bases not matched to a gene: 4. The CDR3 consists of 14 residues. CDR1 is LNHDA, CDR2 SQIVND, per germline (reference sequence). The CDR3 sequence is CASSTRQGNTEAFF. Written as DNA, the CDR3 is TGTGCCAGTAGTACACGACAGGGAAACACTGAAGCTTTCTTT. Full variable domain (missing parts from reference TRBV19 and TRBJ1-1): DGGITQSPKYLFRKEGQNVTLSCEQNLNHDAMYWYRQDPGQGLRLIYYSQIVNDFQKGDIAEGYSVSREKKESFPLTVTSAQKNPTAFYLCASSTRQGNTEAFFGQGTRLTVV.

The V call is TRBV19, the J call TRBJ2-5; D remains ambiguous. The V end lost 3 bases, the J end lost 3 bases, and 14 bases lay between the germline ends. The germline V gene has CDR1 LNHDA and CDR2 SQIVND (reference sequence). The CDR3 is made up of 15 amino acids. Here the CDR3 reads CASSMAARTKETQYF. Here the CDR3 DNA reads TGTGCCAGTAGTATGGCCGCAAGAACTAAAGAGACCCAGTACTTC.

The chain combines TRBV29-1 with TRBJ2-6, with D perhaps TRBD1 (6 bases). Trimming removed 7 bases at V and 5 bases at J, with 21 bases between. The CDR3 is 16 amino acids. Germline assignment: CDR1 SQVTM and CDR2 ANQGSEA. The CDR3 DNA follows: TGCAGCGCGGTCACCGGGACAACAGGGAGGGCCAACGTCCTGACTTTC. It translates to CSAVTGTTGRANVLTF.

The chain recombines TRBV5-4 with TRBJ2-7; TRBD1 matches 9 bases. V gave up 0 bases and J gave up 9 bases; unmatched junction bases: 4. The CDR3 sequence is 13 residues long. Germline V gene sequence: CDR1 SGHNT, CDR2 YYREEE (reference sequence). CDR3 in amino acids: CASSLAGQGGQYF. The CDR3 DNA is TGTGCCAGCAGCTTGGCGGGACAGGGCGGGCAGTACTTC.

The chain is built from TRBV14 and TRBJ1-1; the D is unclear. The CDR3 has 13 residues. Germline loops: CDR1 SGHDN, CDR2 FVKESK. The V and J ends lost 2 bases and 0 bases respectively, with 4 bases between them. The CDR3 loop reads CASSQTMNTEAFF. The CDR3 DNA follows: TGTGCCAGCAGCCAAACCATGAACACTGAAGCTTTCTTT.

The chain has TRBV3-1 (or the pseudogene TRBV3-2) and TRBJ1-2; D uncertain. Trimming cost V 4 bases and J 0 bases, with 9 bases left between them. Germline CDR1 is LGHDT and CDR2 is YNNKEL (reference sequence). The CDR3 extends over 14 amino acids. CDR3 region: CASSPRRANYGYTF. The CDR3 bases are TGTGCCAGCAGCCCCCGGCGGGCTAACTATGGCTACACCTTC.

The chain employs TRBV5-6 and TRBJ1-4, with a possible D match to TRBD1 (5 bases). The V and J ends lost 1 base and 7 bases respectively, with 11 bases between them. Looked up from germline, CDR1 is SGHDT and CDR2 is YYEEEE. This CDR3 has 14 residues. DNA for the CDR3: TGTGCCAGCAGCTTGTGGGGGTCGGGTGAAAAACTGTTTTTT. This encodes CASSLWGSGEKLFF. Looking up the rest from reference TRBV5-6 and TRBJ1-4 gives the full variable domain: DAGVTQSPTHLIKTRGQQVTLRCSPKSGHDTVSWYQQALGQGPQFIFQYYEEEERQRGNFPDRFSGHQFPNYSSELNVNALLLGDSALYLCASSLWGSGEKLFFGSGTQLSVL.

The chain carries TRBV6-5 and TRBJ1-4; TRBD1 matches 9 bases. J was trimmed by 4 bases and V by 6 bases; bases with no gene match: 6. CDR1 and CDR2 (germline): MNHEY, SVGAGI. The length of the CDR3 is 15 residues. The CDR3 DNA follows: TGTGCCAGCAGGGCGACAGGGGGGATTAATGAAAAACTGTTTTTT. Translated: CASRATGGINEKLFF.

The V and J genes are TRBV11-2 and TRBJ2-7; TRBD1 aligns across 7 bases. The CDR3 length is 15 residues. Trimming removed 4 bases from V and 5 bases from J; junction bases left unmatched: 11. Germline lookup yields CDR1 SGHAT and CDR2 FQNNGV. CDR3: CASSSPGWDSHEQYF. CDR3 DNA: TGTGCCAGCAGCTCCCCGGGATGGGACAGCCACGAGCAGTACTTC. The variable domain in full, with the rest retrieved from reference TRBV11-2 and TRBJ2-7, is EAGVAQSPRYKIIEKRQSVAFWCNPISGHATLYWYQQILGQGPKLLIQFQNNGVVDDSQLPKDRFSAERLKGVDSTLKIQPAKLEDSAVYLCASSSPGWDSHEQYFGPGTRLTVT.

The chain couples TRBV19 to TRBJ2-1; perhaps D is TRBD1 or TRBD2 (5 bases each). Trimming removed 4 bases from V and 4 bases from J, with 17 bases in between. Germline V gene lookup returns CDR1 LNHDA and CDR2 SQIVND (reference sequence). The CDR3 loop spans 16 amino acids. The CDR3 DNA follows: TGTGCCAGTAGTAGTGCAGGGCAACGGACTTACAATGAGCAGTTCTTC. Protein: CASSSAGQRTYNEQFF.

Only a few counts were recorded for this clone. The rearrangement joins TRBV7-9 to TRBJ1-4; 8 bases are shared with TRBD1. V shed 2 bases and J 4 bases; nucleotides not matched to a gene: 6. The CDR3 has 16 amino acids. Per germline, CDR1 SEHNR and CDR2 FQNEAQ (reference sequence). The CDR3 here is CASSLNRGIVNEKLFF. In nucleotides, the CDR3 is TGTGCCAGCAGCTTAAACAGGGGGATAGTTAATGAAAAACTGTTTTTT. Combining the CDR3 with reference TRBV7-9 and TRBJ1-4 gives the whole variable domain DTGVSQNPRHKITKRGQNVTFRCDPISEHNRLYWYRQTLGQGPEFLTYFQNEAQLEKSRLLSDRFSAERPKGSFSTLEIQRTEQGDSAMYLCASSLNRGIVNEKLFFGSGTQLSVL.

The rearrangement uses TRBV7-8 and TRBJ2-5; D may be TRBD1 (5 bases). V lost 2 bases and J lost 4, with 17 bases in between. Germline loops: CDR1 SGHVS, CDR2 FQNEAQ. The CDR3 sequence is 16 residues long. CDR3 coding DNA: TGTGCCAGCAGCTTATCAGGCCCCAGGGCTGGAGAGACCCAGTACTTC. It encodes CASSLSGPRAGETQYF.

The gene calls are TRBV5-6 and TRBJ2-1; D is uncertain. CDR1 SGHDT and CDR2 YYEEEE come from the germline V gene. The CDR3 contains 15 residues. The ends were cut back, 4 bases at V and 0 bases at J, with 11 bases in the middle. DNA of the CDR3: TGTGCCAGCAGCCCGCTTGATAGCTCCTACAATGAGCAGTTCTTC. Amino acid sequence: CASSPLDSSYNEQFF.

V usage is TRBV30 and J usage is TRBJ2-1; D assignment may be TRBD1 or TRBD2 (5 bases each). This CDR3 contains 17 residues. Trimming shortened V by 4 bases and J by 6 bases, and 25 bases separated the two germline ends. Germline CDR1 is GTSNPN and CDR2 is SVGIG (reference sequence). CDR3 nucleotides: TGTGCCTGGAAGATCCTAGGCCGGGACGCCCGATTCAATGAGCAGTTCTTC. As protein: CAWKILGRDARFNEQFF.

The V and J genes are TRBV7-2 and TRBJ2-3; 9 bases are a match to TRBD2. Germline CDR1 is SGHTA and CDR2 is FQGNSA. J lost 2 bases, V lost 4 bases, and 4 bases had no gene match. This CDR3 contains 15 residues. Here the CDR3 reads CASSSRGGFTDTQYF. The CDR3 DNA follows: TGTGCCAGCAGCTCGCGGGGGGGTTTCACAGATACGCAGTATTTT. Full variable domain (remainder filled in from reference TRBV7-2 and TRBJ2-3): GAGVSQSPSNKVTEKGKDVELRCDPISGHTALYWYRQSLGQGLEFLIYFQGNSAPDKSGLPSDRFSAERTGGSVSTLTIQRTQQEDSAVYLCASSSRGGFTDTQYFGPGTRLTVL.

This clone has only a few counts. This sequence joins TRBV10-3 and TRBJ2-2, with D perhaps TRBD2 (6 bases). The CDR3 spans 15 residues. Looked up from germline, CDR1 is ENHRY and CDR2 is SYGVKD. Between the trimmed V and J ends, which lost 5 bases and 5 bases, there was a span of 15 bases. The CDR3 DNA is TGTGCCATCAGTCCCCGGGGGTCCCCAACCGGGGAGCTGTTTTTT. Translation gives CAISPRGSPTGELFF.

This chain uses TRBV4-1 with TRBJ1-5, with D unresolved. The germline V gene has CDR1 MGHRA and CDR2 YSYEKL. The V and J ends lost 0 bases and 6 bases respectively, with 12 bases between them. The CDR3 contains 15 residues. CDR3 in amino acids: CASSQDWGYSQPQHF. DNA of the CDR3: TGCGCCAGCAGCCAAGACTGGGGTTATAGTCAGCCCCAGCATTTT.

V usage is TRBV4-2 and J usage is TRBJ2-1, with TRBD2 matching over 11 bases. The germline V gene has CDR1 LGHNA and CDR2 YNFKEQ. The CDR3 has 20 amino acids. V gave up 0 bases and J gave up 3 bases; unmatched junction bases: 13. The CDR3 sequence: CASSQDHTWTTSGIYNEQFF. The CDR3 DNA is TGTGCCAGCAGCCAAGATCATACGTGGACGACTAGCGGGATCTACAATGAGCAGTTCTTC.

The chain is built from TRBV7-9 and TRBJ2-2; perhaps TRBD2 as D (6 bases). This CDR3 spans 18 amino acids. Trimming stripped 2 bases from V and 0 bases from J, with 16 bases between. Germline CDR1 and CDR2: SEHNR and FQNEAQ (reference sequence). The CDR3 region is CASSLYTGDLANTGELFF. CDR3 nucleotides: TGTGCCAGCAGCTTATATACGGGGGACCTAGCGAACACCGGGGAGCTGTTTTTT.

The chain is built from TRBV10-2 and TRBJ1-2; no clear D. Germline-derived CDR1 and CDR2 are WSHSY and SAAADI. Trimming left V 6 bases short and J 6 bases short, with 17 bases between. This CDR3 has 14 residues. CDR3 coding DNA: TGCGCCAGCAGCATTCCGGAGGTTTTAAATGGCTACACCTTC. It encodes CASSIPEVLNGYTF.

The CDR3: CASSPAGHGPNYGYTF. CDR3 coding DNA: TGTGCCAGCAGCCCCGCGGGACACGGACCTAACTATGGCTACACCTTC. The rearrangement uses TRBV5-6 and TRBJ1-2, with a tentative D call TRBD1 (6 bases). This CDR3 contains 16 residues. The V gene's germline CDR1 is SGHDT and CDR2 YYEEEE. The germline V and J ends were trimmed by 4 bases and 0 bases, with 16 bases remaining between them.

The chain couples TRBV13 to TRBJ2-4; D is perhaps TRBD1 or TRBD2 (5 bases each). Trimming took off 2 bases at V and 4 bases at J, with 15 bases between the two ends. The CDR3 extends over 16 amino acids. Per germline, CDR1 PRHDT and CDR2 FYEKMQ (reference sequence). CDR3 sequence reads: CASSLRGGTEKNIQYF. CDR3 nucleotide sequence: TGTGCCAGCAGCTTAAGGGGTGGGACGGAGAAAAACATTCAGTACTTC.

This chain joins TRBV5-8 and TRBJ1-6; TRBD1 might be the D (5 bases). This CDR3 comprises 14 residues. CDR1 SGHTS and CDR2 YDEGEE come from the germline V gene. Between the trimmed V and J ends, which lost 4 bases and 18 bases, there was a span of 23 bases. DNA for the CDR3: TGTGCCAGCAGCCACCCCACAGAGGGGTCGGTGGCCCACTTT. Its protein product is CASSHPTEGSVAHF.